This is a list of T cell receptor beta chains from one sample in a study of early T cells in non-severe SARS-CoV-2 infection. TCRdb itself ran the 5' RACE reads through MiXCR, one entry per CDR3 protein. The table records 75,000 to 80,000 distinct CDR3 sequences, about 15% of them present only once. Sequencing input: whole blood. The receptors here all came from an adult who was a healthcare worker with PCR-confirmed SARS-CoV-2 infection or an uninfected control (not recorded which). The CDR3 runs from the conserved cysteine through the conserved F or W. Fields, in order: V gene, CDR3 protein.

TRBV12-3/TRBV12-4 CASRLEGTDTQYF
TRBV10-3 CAISESTEYNEQFF
TRBV11-3 CASSQVQGAYEQYF
TRBV6-2/TRBV6-3 CASTNRVHYGYTF
TRBV6-4 CASSDRINAEAFF
TRBV20-1 CSATQRTGDSEQYF
TRBV3-1 CASSQGLVTYEQYF
TRBV4-2 CASSQGASGVYEQYF
TRBV7-9 CASSPTLRAGELFF
TRBV2 CSSRKDILNEHFF
TRBV30 CAWETGTNGYTF
TRBV7-9 CASSTPGANVLTF
TRBV11-2 CASSLTDRTYEQYF
TRBV11-2 CASRSSGVGEQFF
TRBV5-5 CASSFRGNYGYTF
TRBV9 CASSMGQDTQYF
TRBV6-6 CASSLYEKLFF
TRBV5-6 CASSLPRDLLDEQFF
TRBV12-3/TRBV12-4 CASGISRVSGYNEQFF
TRBV29-1 CTGKNTEAFF
TRBV2 CASIGDSQNTGELFF
TRBV29-1 CSVRGGTFTDTQYF
TRBV11-2 CASSPGRANTGELFF
TRBV5-4 CASSRGQGLNTEAFF
TRBV6-2/TRBV6-3 CASSYSGGRRTGELFF
TRBV29-1 CSADRWAEAFF
TRBV29-1 CSVVGGGAAGANVLTF
TRBV21-1 CASSNEVDGNTIYF
TRBV19 CASTPLRGPTGPNTGELFF
TRBV7-2 CASSVEPLAGGHEQYF
TRBV29-1 CSTGDGNIQYF
TRBV20-1 CSAGLDTQYF
TRBV7-2 CASSLSLDSTGNTIYF
TRBV19 CASSIGRQGPNQPQHF
TRBV7-8 CASSLGVESYEQYF
TRBV6-5 CASTDATDTQYF
TRBV5-1 CASSLDSLAYNEQFF
TRBV12-3/TRBV12-4 CASTPGGGRSMNTEAFF
TRBV3-1 CASSQDARTGAYEQYF
TRBV5-1 CASSFEDRSLETQYF
TRBV20-1 CSAPVAGAGDTQYF
TRBV20-1 CSAGGQNEKLFF
TRBV6-5 CASRDLGGSSEKLFF
TRBV29-1 CSVGPGEENGYTF
TRBV6-5 CASSYDTGELFF
TRBV25-1 CASSPHSRGNTGELFF
TRBV19 CASTRLGDPGNQPQHF
TRBV10-3 CAISGTNYEQYF
TRBV28 CASSPRKGGGRYTF